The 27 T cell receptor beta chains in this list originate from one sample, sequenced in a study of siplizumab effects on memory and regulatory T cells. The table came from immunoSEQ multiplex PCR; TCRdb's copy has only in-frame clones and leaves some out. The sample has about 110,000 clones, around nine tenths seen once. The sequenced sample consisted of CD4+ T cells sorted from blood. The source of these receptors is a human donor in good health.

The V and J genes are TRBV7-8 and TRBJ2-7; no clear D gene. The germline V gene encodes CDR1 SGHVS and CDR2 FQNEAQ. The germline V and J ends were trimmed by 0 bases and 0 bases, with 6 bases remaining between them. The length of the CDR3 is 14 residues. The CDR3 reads CASSLAYGSYEQYF. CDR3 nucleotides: TGTGCCAGCAGCTTAGCCTACGGCTCCTACGAGCAGTACTTC.

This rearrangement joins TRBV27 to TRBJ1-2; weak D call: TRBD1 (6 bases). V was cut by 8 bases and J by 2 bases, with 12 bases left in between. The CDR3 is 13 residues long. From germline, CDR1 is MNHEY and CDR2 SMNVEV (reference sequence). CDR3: CASGGQGNYGYTF. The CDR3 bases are TGTGCCAGCGGCGGCCAGGGGAACTATGGCTACACCTTC.

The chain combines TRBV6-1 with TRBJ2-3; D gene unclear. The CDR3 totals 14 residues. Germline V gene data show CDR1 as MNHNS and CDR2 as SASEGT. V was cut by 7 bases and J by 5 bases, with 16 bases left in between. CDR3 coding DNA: TGTGCCAGCAACTTGAGGCCTGGAAGAGATACGCAGTATTTT. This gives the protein CASNLRPGRDTQYF.

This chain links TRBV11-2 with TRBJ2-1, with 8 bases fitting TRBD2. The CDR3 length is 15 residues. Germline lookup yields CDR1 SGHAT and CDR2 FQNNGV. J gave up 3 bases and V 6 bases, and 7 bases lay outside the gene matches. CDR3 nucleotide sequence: TGTGCCAGCAGACCGGGAGGGGGAGGCTACAATGAGCAGTTCTTC. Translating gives CASRPGGGGYNEQFF.

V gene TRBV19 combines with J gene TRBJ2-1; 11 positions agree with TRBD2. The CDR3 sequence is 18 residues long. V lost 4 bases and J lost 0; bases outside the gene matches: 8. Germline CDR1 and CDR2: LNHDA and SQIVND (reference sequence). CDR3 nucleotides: TGTGCCAGTAGTACTTTCCTAGCGGGAGGCAGCTCCTACAATGAGCAGTTCTTC. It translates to CASSTFLAGGSSYNEQFF. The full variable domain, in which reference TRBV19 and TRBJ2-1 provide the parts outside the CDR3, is DGGITQSPKYLFRKEGQNVTLSCEQNLNHDAMYWYRQDPGQGLRLIYYSQIVNDFQKGDIAEGYSVSREKKESFPLTVTSAQKNPTAFYLCASSTFLAGGSSYNEQFFGPGTRLTVL.

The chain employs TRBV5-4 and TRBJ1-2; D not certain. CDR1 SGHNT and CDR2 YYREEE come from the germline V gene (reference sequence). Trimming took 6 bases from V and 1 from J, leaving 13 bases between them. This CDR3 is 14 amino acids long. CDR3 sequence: CASTTAGNNYGYTF. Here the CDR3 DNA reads TGTGCCAGCACCACGGCAGGCAATAACTATGGCTACACCTTC.

Here the CDR3 reads CASSGGRTGVGNIQYF. The CDR3 DNA reads TGCGCCAGCAGCGGAGGGAGAACAGGGGTCGGAAACATTCAGTACTTC. The V and J genes are TRBV5-1 and TRBJ2-4, with D possibly matching TRBD1 (7 bases). Germline CDR1 is SGHRS and CDR2 is YFSETQ. The CDR3 is 16 residues long. The V end was cut by 4 bases, the J end by 6 bases, with 20 bases between.

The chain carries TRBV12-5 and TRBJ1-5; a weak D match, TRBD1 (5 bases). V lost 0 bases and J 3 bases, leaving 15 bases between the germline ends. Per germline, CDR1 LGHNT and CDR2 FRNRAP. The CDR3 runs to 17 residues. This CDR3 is CASGLVTTGQVNQPQHF. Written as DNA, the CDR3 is TGTGCTAGTGGTTTGGTAACTACGGGGCAGGTCAATCAGCCCCAGCATTTT. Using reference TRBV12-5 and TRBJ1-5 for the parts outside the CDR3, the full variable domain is DARVTQTPRHKVTEMGQEVTMRCQPILGHNTVFWYRQTMMQGLELLAYFRNRAPLDDSGMPKDRFSAEMPDATLATLKIQPSEPRDSAVYFCASGLVTTGQVNQPQHFGDGTRLSIL.

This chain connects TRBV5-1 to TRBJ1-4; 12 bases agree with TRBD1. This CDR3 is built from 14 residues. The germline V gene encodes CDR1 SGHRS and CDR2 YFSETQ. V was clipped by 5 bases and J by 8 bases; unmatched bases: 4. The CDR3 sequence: CASSAGTGGEKLFF. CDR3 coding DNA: TGCGCCAGCAGTGCCGGGACAGGGGGCGAAAAACTGTTTTTT.

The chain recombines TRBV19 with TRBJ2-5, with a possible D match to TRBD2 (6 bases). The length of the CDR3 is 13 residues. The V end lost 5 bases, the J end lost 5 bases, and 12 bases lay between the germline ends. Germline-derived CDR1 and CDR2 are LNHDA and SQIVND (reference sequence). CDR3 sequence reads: CASSLGLTETQYF. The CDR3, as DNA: TGTGCCAGTAGTCTCGGACTAACGGAGACCCAGTACTTC.

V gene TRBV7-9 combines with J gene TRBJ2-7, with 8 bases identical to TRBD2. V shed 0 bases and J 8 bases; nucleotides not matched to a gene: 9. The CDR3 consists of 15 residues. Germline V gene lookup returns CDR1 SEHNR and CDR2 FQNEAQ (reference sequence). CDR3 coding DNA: TGTGCCAGCAGCTTAGCGCTCGGGGGGGCCGGAAAGCAGTACTTC. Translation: CASSLALGGAGKQYF.

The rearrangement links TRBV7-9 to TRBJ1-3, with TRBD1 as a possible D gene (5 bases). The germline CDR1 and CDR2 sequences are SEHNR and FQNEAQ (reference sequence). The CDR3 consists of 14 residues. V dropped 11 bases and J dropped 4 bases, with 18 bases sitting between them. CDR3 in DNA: TGTGCCGTAGAGTCCGGGACTGCGGGAAACACCATATATTTT. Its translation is CAVESGTAGNTIYF.

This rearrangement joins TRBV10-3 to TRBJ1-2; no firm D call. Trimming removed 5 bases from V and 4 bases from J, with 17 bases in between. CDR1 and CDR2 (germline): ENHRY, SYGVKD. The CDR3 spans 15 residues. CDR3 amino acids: CAISPTFPPLYGYTF. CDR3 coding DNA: TGTGCCATCAGTCCCACCTTTCCTCCCCTCTATGGCTACACCTTC.

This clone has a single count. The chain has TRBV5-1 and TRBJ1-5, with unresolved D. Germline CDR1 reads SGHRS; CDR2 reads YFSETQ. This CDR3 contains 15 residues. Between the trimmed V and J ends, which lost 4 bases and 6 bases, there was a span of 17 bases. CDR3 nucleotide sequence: TGCGCCAGCAGCACAGAACCGGGCAATGCTCAGCCCCAGCATTTT. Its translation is CASSTEPGNAQPQHF.

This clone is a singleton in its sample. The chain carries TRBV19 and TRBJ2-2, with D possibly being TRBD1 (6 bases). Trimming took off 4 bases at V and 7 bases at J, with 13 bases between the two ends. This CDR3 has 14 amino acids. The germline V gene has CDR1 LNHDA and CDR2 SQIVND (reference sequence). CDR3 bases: TGTGCCAGTAGTAAAACAGGGTTAAGCGGGGAGCTGTTTTTT. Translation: CASSKTGLSGELFF.

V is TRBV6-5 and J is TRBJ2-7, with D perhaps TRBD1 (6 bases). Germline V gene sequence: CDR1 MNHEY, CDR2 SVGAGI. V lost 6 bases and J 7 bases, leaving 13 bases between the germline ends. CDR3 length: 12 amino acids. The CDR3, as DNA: TGTGCCAGCAGAAAACAGGGATGGGAGCAGTACTTC. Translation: CASRKQGWEQYF.

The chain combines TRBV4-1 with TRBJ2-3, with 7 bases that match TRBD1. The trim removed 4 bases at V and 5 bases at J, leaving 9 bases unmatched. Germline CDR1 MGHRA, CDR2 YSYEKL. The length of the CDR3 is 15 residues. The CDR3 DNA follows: TGCGCCAGCAGCCGCGACAGGGTACTGGGAGATACGCAGTATTTT. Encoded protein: CASSRDRVLGDTQYF.

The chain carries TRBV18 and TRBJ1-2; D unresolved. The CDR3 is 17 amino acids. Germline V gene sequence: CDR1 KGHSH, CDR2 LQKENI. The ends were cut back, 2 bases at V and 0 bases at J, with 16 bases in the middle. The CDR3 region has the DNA TGTGCCAGCTCACCAGCGAAGGCCCCTTTCACTAACTATGGCTACACCTTC. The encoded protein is CASSPAKAPFTNYGYTF.

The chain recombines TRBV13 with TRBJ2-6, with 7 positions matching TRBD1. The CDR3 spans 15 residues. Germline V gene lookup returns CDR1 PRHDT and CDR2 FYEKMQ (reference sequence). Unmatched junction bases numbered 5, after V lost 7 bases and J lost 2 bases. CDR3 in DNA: TGTGCCAGCACCATGACAGGGACTGGGGCCAACGTCCTGACTTTC. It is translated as CASTMTGTGANVLTF.

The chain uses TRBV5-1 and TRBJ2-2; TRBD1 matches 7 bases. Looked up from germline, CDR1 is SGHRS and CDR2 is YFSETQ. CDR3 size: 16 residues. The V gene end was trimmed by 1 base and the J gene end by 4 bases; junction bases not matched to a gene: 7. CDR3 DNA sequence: TGCGCCAGCAGCTTGACAACAGGGGTGGGCACCGGGGAGCTGTTTTTT. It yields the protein CASSLTTGVGTGELFF.

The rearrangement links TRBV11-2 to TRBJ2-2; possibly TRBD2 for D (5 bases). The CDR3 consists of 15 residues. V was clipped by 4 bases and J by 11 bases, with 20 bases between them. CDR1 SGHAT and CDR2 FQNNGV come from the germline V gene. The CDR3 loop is CASSSRDYPTVELFF. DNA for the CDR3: TGTGCCAGCAGCTCTCGGGATTACCCCACGGTAGAGCTGTTTTTT.

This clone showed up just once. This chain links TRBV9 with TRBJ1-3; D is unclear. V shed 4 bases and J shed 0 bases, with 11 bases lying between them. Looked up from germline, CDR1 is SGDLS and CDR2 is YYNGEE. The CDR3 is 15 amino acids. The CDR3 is CASSPGGFSGNTIYF. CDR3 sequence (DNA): TGTGCCAGCAGCCCCGGCGGCTTCTCTGGAAACACCATATATTTT.

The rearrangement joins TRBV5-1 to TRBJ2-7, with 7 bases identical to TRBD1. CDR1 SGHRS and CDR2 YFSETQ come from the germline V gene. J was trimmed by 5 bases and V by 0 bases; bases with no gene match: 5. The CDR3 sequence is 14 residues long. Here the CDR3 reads CASSLGQGRDEQYF. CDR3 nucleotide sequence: TGCGCCAGCAGCTTGGGACAGGGTCGGGACGAGCAGTACTTC. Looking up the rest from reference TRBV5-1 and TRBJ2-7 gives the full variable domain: KAGVTQTPRYLIKTRGQQVTLSCSPISGHRSVSWYQQTPGQGLQFLFEYFSETQRNKGNFPGRFSGRQFSNSRSEMNVSTLELGDSALYLCASSLGQGRDEQYFGPGTRLTVT.

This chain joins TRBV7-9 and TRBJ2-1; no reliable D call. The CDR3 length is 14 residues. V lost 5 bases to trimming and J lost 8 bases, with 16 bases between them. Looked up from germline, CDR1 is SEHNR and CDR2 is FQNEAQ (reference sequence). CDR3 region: CASSPDLAIDEQFF. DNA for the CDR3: TGTGCCAGCAGCCCCGACTTAGCCATCGATGAGCAGTTCTTC. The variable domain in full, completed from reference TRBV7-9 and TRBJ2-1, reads DTGVSQNPRHKITKRGQNVTFRCDPISEHNRLYWYRQTLGQGPEFLTYFQNEAQLEKSRLLSDRFSAERPKGSFSTLEIQRTEQGDSAMYLCASSPDLAIDEQFFGPGTRLTVL.

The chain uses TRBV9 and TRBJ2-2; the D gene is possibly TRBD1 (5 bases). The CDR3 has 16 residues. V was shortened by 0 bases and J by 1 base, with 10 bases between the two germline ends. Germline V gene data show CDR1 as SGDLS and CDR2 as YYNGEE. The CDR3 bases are TGTGCCAGCAGCGTAGATTTTAGGGGGAACACCGGGGAGCTGTTTTTT. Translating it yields CASSVDFRGNTGELFF.

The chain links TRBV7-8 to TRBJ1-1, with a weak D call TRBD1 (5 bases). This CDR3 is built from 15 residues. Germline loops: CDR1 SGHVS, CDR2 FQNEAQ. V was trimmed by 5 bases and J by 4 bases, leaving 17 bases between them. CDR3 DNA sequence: TGTGCCAGCAGCCCCCGGGGGGGGAGGAGCACTGAAGCTTTCTTT. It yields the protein CASSPRGGRSTEAFF.

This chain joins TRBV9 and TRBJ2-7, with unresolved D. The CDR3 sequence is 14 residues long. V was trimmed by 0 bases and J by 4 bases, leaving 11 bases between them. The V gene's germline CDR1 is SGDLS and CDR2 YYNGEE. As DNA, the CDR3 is TGTGCCAGCAGCGTAGATAGCACTCGGTACGAGCAGTACTTC. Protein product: CASSVDSTRYEQYF.